The entry below describes one T cell receptor (beta chain). Its specificity is unknown. Sample-barcoded 5' priming and a J-beta primer mix drove a second PCR of about 6 to 12 cycles. MiXCR, run by TCRdb on the 5' RACE reads, gives a single entry per CDR3 protein. The sample carries over 1,500,000 distinct CDR3 sequences, around 50% recorded once. The sample belongs to a study of blood T cells in healthy people across ages. Isolating PBMCs gave at least 6.5 million of these cells per sample. Study-level points and caveats: Roughly linear declines in TCR beta diversity per million T cells occurred with age.

The CDR3 has 13 residues. Germline V gives CDR1 MDHEN, CDR2 SYDVKM. The V end lost 7 bases, the J end lost 3 bases, and 13 bases lay between the germline ends. The clonotype comes from a woman aged 40 to 55 in good health. Sequences were obtained from blood. The chain uses TRBV28 and TRBJ2-7; no clear D. In nucleotides, the CDR3 is TGTGCCAGCACCCAAAGTCCCGTCTACGAGCAGTACTTC. It codes for CASTQSPVYEQYF.